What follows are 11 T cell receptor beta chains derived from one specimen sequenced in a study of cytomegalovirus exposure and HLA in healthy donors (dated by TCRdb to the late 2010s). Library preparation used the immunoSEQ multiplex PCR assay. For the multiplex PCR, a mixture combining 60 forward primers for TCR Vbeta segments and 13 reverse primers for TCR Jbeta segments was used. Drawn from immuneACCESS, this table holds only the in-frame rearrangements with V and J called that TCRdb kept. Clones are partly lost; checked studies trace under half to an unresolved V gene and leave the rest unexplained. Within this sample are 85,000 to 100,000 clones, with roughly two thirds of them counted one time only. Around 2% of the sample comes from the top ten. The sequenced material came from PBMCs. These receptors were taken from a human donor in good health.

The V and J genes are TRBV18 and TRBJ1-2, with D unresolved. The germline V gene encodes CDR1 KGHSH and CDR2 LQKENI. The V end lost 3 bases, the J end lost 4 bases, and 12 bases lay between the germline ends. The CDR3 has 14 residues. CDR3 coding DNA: TGTGCCAGCTCACCTTTCGACTCCTCCTATGGCTACACCTTC. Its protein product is CASSPFDSSYGYTF.

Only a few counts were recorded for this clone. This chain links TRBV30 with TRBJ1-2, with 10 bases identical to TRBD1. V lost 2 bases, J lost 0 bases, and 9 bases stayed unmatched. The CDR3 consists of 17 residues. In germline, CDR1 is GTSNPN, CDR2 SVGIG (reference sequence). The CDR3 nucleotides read TGTGCCTGGAGTACGCCGGGACAGGGGCGCCCTAACTATGGCTACACCTTC. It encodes CAWSTPGQGRPNYGYTF.

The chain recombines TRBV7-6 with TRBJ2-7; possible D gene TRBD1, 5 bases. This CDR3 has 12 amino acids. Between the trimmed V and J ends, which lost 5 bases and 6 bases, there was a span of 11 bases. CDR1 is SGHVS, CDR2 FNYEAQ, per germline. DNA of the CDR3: TGTGCCAGCAGCCGCCAGGGTTCCGAGCAGTACTTC. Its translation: CASSRQGSEQYF.

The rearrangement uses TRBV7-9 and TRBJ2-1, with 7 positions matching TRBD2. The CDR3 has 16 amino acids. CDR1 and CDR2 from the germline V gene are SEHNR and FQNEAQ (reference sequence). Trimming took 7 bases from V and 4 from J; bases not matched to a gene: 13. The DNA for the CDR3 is TGTGCCAGCAAGTTGCTCTGGCCGGGGGGATACAATGAGCAGTTCTTC. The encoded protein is CASKLLWPGGYNEQFF.

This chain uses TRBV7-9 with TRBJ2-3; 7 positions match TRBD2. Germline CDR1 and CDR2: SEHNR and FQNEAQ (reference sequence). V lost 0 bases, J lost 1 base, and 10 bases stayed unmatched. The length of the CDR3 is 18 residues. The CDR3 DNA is TGTGCCAGCAGCTTAGCCGCGGGGGATCTGCAACGCACAGATACGCAGTATTTT. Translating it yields CASSLAAGDLQRTDTQYF.

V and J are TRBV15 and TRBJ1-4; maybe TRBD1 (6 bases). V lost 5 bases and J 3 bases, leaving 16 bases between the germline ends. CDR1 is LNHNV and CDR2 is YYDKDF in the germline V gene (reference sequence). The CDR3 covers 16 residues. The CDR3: CATSPENRAPNEKLFF. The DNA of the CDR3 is TGTGCCACCAGCCCTGAGAACAGGGCCCCTAATGAAAAACTGTTTTTT.

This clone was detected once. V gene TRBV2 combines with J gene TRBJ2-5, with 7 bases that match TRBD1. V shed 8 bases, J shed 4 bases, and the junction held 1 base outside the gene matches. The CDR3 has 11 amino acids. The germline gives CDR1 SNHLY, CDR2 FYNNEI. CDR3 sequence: CASQGVETQYF. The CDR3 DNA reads TGTGCCAGCCAGGGGGTAGAGACCCAGTACTTC.

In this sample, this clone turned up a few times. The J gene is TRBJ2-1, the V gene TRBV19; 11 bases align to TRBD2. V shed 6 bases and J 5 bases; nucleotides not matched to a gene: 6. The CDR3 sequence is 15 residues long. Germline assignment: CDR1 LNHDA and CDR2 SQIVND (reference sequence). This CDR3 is CASRKLAGANNEQFF. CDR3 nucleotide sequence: TGTGCCAGTAGGAAACTAGCGGGGGCCAACAATGAGCAGTTCTTC.

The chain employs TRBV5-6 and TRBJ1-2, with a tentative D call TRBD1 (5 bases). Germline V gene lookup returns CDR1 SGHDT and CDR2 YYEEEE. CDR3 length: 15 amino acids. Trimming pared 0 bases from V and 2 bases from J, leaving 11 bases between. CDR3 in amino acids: CASSLGGGGNYGYTF. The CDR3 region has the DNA TGTGCCAGCAGCTTGGGTGGGGGAGGAAACTATGGCTACACCTTC.

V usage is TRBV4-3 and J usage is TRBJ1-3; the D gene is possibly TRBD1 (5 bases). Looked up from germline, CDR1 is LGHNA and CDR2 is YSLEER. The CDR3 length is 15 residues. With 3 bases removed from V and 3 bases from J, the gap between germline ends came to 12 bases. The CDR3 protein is CASSQAGGGGNTIYF. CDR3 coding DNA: TGCGCCAGCAGCCAGGCGGGGGGGGGTGGAAACACCATATATTTT.

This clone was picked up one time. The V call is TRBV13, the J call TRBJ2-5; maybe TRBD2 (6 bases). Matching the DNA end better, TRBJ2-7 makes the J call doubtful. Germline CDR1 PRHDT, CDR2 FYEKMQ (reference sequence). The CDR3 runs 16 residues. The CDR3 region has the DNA TGTGCCAGCAGCCGTGGACCGGGGACTGGATTCTACGAGCAGTACTTC. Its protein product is CASSRGPGTGFYEQYF.